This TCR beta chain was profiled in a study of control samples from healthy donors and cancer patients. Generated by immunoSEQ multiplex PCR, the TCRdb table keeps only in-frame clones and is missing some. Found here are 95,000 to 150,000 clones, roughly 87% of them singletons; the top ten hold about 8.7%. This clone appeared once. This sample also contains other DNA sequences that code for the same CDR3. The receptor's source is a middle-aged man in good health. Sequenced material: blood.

The CDR3 bases are TGTGCTAGTGGATCGGATCGGCTCTTGAACACTGAAGCTTTCTTT. Amino acid sequence: CASGSDRLLNTEAFF. The rearrangement links TRBV12-5 to TRBJ1-1; D is undetermined. The CDR3 is made up of 15 amino acids. The V gene's germline CDR1 is LGHNT and CDR2 FRNRAP. V was clipped by 6 bases and J by 0 bases, with 14 bases between them. Full variable domain (missing parts from reference TRBV12-5 and TRBJ1-1): DARVTQTPRHKVTEMGQEVTMRCQPILGHNTVFWYRQTMMQGLELLAYFRNRAPLDDSGMPKDRFSAEMPDATLATLKIQPSEPRDSAVYFCASGSDRLLNTEAFFGQGTRLTVV.